Presented here are 23 T cell receptor beta chains from one specimen sequenced in a study of response to subunit inactivated influenza vaccine. TCRdb re-derived calls from the RT-PCR reads in MiXCR, one entry per CDR3 protein. The table includes about 620,000 distinct CDR3 sequences, 10% to 15% detected once. Sequenced here: PBMCs from blood, sampled on the day of vaccination. The receptors were sampled from a man over 45 who received an inactivated influenza vaccine.

The genes are TRBV29-1 and TRBJ2-1; the match to TRBD2 covers 13 bases. In germline, CDR1 is SQVTM, CDR2 ANQGSEA. This CDR3 spans 15 amino acids. Unmatched junction bases numbered 9, after V lost 7 bases and J lost 6 bases. The CDR3 DNA reads TGCAGCGCGAGGACTAGCGGGAGATGGGTCAATGAGCAGTTCTTC. Protein: CSARTSGRWVNEQFF.

J is TRBJ2-7 and V is TRBV29-1; no reliable D call. Per germline, CDR1 SQVTM and CDR2 ANQGSEA. Trimming left V 1 base short and J 5 bases short, with 6 bases between. This CDR3 has 11 amino acids. The CDR3 region has the DNA TGCAGCGTTGAAGTGGTGAACGAGCAGTACTTC. Translated, it gives CSVEVVNEQYF.

The chain employs TRBV5-1 and TRBJ2-2; TRBD2 matches at 8 bases. The CDR3 sequence is 15 residues long. Germline V gene sequence: CDR1 SGHRS, CDR2 YFSETQ. Losses at the gene ends were 9 bases for V and 0 bases for J; bases not matched to a gene: 7. CDR3 sequence (DNA): TGCGCCACTACCATCGGGAGGGCGAACACCGGGGAGCTGTTTTTT. Encoded protein: CATTIGRANTGELFF.

This clonotype was picked up a small number of times. This sequence joins TRBV5-1 and TRBJ2-7; weak D call: TRBD1 (6 bases). The germline V gene encodes CDR1 SGHRS and CDR2 YFSETQ. The CDR3 is 14 amino acids. V dropped 1 base and J dropped 3 bases, with 11 bases sitting between them. In nucleotides, the CDR3 is TGCGCCAGCAGCTTGCAGGGGCTGAACTACGAGCAGTACTTC. Amino acids: CASSLQGLNYEQYF.

This clonotype was seen ten or more times. One junction end disagrees with the germline gene, perhaps due to a read error. This rearrangement joins TRBV5-1 to TRBJ2-3; TRBD2 agrees at 7 bases. The CDR3 is made up of 14 amino acids. From germline, CDR1 is SGHRS and CDR2 YFSETQ. The CDR3 loop reads CASSLGGVTDTQYF. The CDR3 nucleotides are TGTGCCAGCAGCTTGGGGGGGGTCACAGATACGCAGTATTTT.

The chain uses TRBV12-3 or TRBV12-4 and TRBJ1-4; D is possibly TRBD1 (5 bases). This CDR3 region has 16 residues. The germline V and J ends were trimmed by 4 bases and 8 bases, with 20 bases remaining between them. The chain's CDR3 is CASSSGLTLRGEKLFF. DNA of the CDR3: TGTGCCAGCAGTTCCGGCCTGACACTGAGGGGCGAAAAACTGTTTTTT.

The chain carries TRBV2 and TRBJ2-7; 7 bases agree with TRBD1. Germline V lookup: CDR1 SNHLY, CDR2 FYNNEI. The junction had 6 bases not matched to a gene; V was cut back by 7 bases and J by 0 bases. This CDR3 has 14 amino acids. The CDR3 bases are TGTGCCAGCAAACCGGGACAGAGCTCCTACGAGCAGTACTTC. Translated, it gives CASKPGQSSYEQYF. The whole variable domain, filled in from reference TRBV2 and TRBJ2-7, reads EPEVTQTPSHQVTQMGQEVILRCVPISNHLYFYWYRQILGQKVEFLVSFYNNEISEKSEIFDDQFSVERPDGSNFTLKIRSTKLEDSAMYFCASKPGQSSYEQYFGPGTRLTVT.

This clonotype has a count of ten or more. The V gene is TRBV12-3 or TRBV12-4, the J gene TRBJ2-5; 12 nucleotides match TRBD2. The CDR3 consists of 18 residues. Germline trimming cut 6 bases from V and 1 base from J; bases unmatched to any gene: 12. The CDR3 loop is CASRSHSGTSGPQETQYF. CDR3 DNA sequence: TGTGCCAGCAGATCCCACTCCGGGACTAGCGGGCCCCAAGAGACCCAGTACTTC.

This clonotype showed up just a few times. The V call is TRBV29-1, the J call TRBJ2-7; D gene unclear. V lost 5 bases to trimming and J lost 4 bases, with 12 bases between them. This CDR3 spans 12 amino acids. Per germline, CDR1 SQVTM and CDR2 ANQGSEA. CDR3 DNA sequence: TGCAGCGTTTACGTGGGTGGGTACGAGCAGTACTTC. Residues: CSVYVGGYEQYF.

The table lists this clonotype with a few counts. This chain joins TRBV6-2 or TRBV6-3 and TRBJ2-1; 7 bases align to TRBD1. CDR3 length: 14 amino acids. J lost 3 bases, V lost 4 bases, and 3 bases had no gene match. Germline V gives CDR1 MNHEY, CDR2 SVGEGT. CDR3 residues: CASSSDRDYNEQFF. The CDR3 DNA follows: TGTGCCAGCAGTTCAGACAGGGACTACAATGAGCAGTTCTTC.

This clonotype has only a few counts. Here the CDR3 reads CASSPTGTHQPQHF. Written as DNA, the CDR3 is TGTGCCAGCTCTCCAACAGGGACCCATCAGCCCCAGCATTTT. The genes are TRBV18 and TRBJ1-5; possibly TRBD1 for D (6 bases). Looked up from germline, CDR1 is KGHSH and CDR2 is LQKENI. The V end lost 6 bases, the J end lost 5 bases, and 14 bases lay between the germline ends. The CDR3 spans 14 residues. The variable domain in full, completed from reference TRBV18 and TRBJ1-5, reads NAGVMQNPRHLVRRRGQEARLRCSPMKGHSHVYWYRQLPEEGLKFMVYLQKENIIDESGMPKERFSAEFPKEGPSILRIQQVVRGDSAAYFCASSPTGTHQPQHFGDGTRLSIL.

The chain couples TRBV13 to TRBJ1-5, with D possibly being TRBD1 (5 bases). Germline loops: CDR1 PRHDT, CDR2 FYEKMQ (reference sequence). Trimming pared 6 bases from V and 2 bases from J, leaving 11 bases between. The CDR3 covers 14 residues. Here the CDR3 reads CASSRQWGNQPQHF. CDR3 in DNA: TGTGCCAGCAGTCGACAGTGGGGCAATCAGCCCCAGCATTTT.

There are a few counts of this clonotype. J is TRBJ1-2 and V is TRBV3-1; 7 nucleotides line up with TRBD1. Unmatched junction bases numbered 4, after V lost 3 bases and J lost 6 bases. Germline values: CDR1 LGHDT, CDR2 YNNKEL (reference sequence). The CDR3 loop spans 13 amino acids. The CDR3 DNA reads as TGTGCCAGCAGCCAGGGGGACAGTCATGGCTACACCTTC. Its protein product is CASSQGDSHGYTF.

The table lists this clonotype with a few counts. The chain employs TRBV10-3 and TRBJ2-1; 8 bases are a match to TRBD2. CDR1 and CDR2 from the germline V gene are ENHRY and SYGVKD. This CDR3 has 15 amino acids. The junction had 9 bases not matched to a gene; V was cut back by 4 bases and J by 7 bases. CDR3 loop: CAISGGTSKRNEQFF. CDR3 nucleotides: TGTGCCATCAGTGGGGGGACTAGTAAGAGAAATGAGCAGTTCTTC.

The chain couples TRBV28 to TRBJ2-7; 8 nucleotides match TRBD1. The V gene end was trimmed by 7 bases and the J gene end by 7 bases; junction bases not matched to a gene: 18. This CDR3 comprises 16 residues. Germline V lookup: CDR1 MDHEN, CDR2 SYDVKM. The CDR3 DNA follows: TGTGCCAGCATCCCTGATCGAGGACAGGGAAGTTGGGAGCAGTACTTC. Translation gives CASIPDRGQGSWEQYF.

The V call is TRBV20-1, the J call TRBJ2-7, with D perhaps TRBD1 (6 bases). V was pared by 2 bases and J by 0 bases, with 23 bases between. This CDR3 region has 18 residues. Germline values: CDR1 DFQATT, CDR2 SNEGSKA (reference sequence). The DNA for the CDR3 is TGCAGTGCTAGAATGGGGGCCCGGGGTTATCGAAGCTCCTACGAGCAGTACTTC. Translating gives CSARMGARGYRSSYEQYF.

V usage is TRBV5-5 and J usage is TRBJ1-1, with TRBD1 as a possible D gene (6 bases). The CDR3 consists of 15 residues. The germline V and J ends were trimmed by 0 bases and 4 bases, with 13 bases remaining between them. From germline, CDR1 is SGHKS and CDR2 YYEKEE (reference sequence). CDR3 coding DNA: TGTGCCAGCAGCTTGGTATCGGGGGCTGTCACTGAAGCTTTCTTT. This encodes CASSLVSGAVTEAFF.

The CDR3 loop is CASSSDRASGNTIYF. The CDR3 bases are TGTGCCAGCAGTTCTGACAGGGCCTCTGGAAACACCATATATTTT. The gene calls are TRBV28 and TRBJ1-3; 7 bases agree with TRBD1. The CDR3 has 15 residues. CDR1 is MDHEN, CDR2 SYDVKM, per germline. The V gene end was trimmed by 4 bases and the J gene end by 0 bases; junction bases not matched to a gene: 3.

V gene TRBV12-3 or TRBV12-4 combines with J gene TRBJ2-7; 8 bases are a match to TRBD1. The CDR3 loop spans 16 amino acids. Unmatched junction bases numbered 11, after V lost 3 bases and J lost 4 bases. This CDR3 is CASSLRSAGGQYEQYF. In DNA form, the CDR3 reads TGTGCCAGCAGTTTGCGGTCTGCAGGGGGCCAATACGAGCAGTACTTC.

The chain links TRBV7-2 to TRBJ1-3, with a tentative D call TRBD1 (5 bases). Trimming left V 0 bases short and J 2 bases short, with 11 bases between. Per the germline V gene, CDR1 is SGHTA and CDR2 is FQGNSA. The CDR3 has 16 amino acids. This CDR3 is CASSLALRGAGNTIYF. CDR3 bases: TGTGCCAGCAGCTTAGCGCTAAGGGGAGCTGGAAACACCATATATTTT.

Many counts were recorded for this clonotype. J is TRBJ2-5 and V is TRBV29-1; perhaps TRBD2 as D (6 bases). There are 11 residues in the CDR3. Germline loops: CDR1 SQVTM, CDR2 ANQGSEA. The V end lost 7 bases, the J end lost 5 bases, and 11 bases lay between the germline ends. CDR3 bases: TGCAGCGCTGGGGACTGGGAGACCCAGTACTTC. It specifies CSAGDWETQYF.

The CDR3: CATSDLRGGDGHEQFF. In nucleotides, the CDR3 is TGTGCCACCAGTGATTTGAGGGGGGGTGATGGGCATGAGCAGTTCTTC. V gene TRBV24-1 combines with J gene TRBJ2-1; the D gene is possibly TRBD2 (7 bases). V dropped 0 bases and J dropped 8 bases, with 16 bases sitting between them. The CDR3 runs 16 residues. Germline V gene data show CDR1 as KGHDR and CDR2 as SFDVKD.

The chain links TRBV25-1 to TRBJ2-3, with D perhaps TRBD1 (7 bases). This CDR3 comprises 16 residues. Germline-derived CDR1 and CDR2 are MGHDK and SYGVNS. Deletions cut 5 bases from V and 2 bases from J, with 17 bases between. Here the CDR3 reads CASSLSAGGFTDTQYF. In DNA form, the CDR3 reads TGTGCCAGCAGTCTTTCTGCAGGGGGGTTCACAGATACGCAGTATTTT.